This T cell receptor (beta chain) appears in the sequencing data of a study of T cells in Graves' hyperthyroidism and ophthalmopathy. What was amplified from RNA transcripts were TCR beta CDR3 regions. HTBI primers were employed in a first-round RT-PCR of the TCR CDR3. MiXCR, run by TCRdb on the multiplex PCR reads, gives a single entry per CDR3 protein. The sample consists of about 520,000 distinct CDR3 sequences, roughly 25% of them appearing once. V lost 5 bases and J lost 4, with 17 bases in between. Germline lookup yields CDR1 SNHLY and CDR2 FYNNEI. The CDR3 is made up of 15 amino acids. This clonotype has more than one count but fewer than ten.

The V and J genes are TRBV2 and TRBJ1-2, with TRBD1 as a possible D gene (6 bases). Sequenced sample: blood. This clonotype was obtained from a woman aged 25 to 39 with Graves' ophthalmopathy. CDR3 in amino acids: CASSREGGFGYGYTF. DNA for the CDR3: TGTGCCAGCAGTCGGGAGGGGGGTTTCGGCTATGGCTACACCTTC.